This T cell receptor beta chain was documented in a study of cytomegalovirus exposure and HLA in healthy donors. The PCR ran on 60 Vbeta and 13 Jbeta primers. Assay: immunoSEQ multiplex PCR; the TCRdb copy retains only in-frame clones and omits some. The sample has tens of thousands of clones, 65% to 80% seen once. Study-level points and caveats: 87-base-pair reads could not separate some V segments, including TRBV6-2 and TRBV6-3.

About this clone: Antigen unknown.

The germline gives CDR1 KGHSH, CDR2 LQKENI. This CDR3 spans 13 amino acids. The germline V and J ends were trimmed by 4 bases and 8 bases, with 9 bases remaining between them. This chain uses TRBV18 with TRBJ1-6; the D gene is possibly TRBD1 (6 bases). This clonotype was sampled from a man aged 35 to 55 in good health and CMV-seropositive. Sequenced material: PBMCs. DNA for the CDR3: TGTGCCAGCTCACGAAACAGGGATTCACCCCTCCACTTT. Translating gives CASSRNRDSPLHF.